This passage covers 26 T cell receptor beta chains from one sample sequenced in a study of early T cells in non-severe SARS-CoV-2 infection (TCRdb year 2021). The library was produced with 5' RACE. Sequencing was performed on a NextSeq 500. TCRdb's own reprocessing of the public reads used fastp at Q25 and MiXCR and kept productive beta chains. Merged by CDR3 protein, the rows form single entries marked with the most common genes and DNA. This sample holds about 67,000 distinct CDR3 sequences; approximately 10% were observed only once. The ten top clones hold about 4.1% of the sample. Sequences were obtained from whole blood. Receptors were obtained from an adult who was a healthcare worker with PCR-confirmed SARS-CoV-2 infection or an uninfected control (not recorded which).

This clonotype was seen repeatedly, ten times or more. This chain links TRBV11-3 with TRBJ2-5; TRBD1 aligns across 7 bases. The V and J ends lost 4 bases and 5 bases, in that order; junction bases with no gene match: 13. The V gene's germline CDR1 is SGHNT and CDR2 YENEEA. The CDR3 is made up of 16 amino acids. CDR3 DNA: TGTGCCAGCAGCTCAACCGGACAGGCTAGTAGGGAGACCCAGTACTTC. Amino acid sequence: CASSSTGQASRETQYF.

V is TRBV11-2 and J is TRBJ2-7; D is possibly TRBD1 (6 bases). Trimming took off 0 bases at V and 0 bases at J, with 15 bases between the two ends. The germline V gene has CDR1 SGHAT and CDR2 FQNNGV. The CDR3 sequence is 17 residues long. Written as DNA, the CDR3 is TGTGCCAGCAGCTTAGATGCGGACAGAGCAAGCTCCTACGAGCAGTACTTC. Residues: CASSLDADRASSYEQYF.

This clonotype was counted ten times or more. The V gene is TRBV5-5, the J gene TRBJ2-3, with TRBD2 matching 10 bases. Germline V gene lookup returns CDR1 SGHKS and CDR2 YYEKEE (reference sequence). This CDR3 has 15 amino acids. After removal of 3 bases from V and 1 base from J, the junction contained 2 bases not matched to a gene. The CDR3 here is CASSSGTSGTDTQYF. In nucleotides, the CDR3 is TGTGCCAGCAGCTCCGGGACTAGCGGCACAGATACGCAGTATTTT. Together with reference TRBV5-5 and TRBJ2-3, the CDR3 gives the full variable domain: DAGVTQSPTHLIKTRGQQVTLRCSPISGHKSVSWYQQVLGQGPQFIFQYYEKEERGRGNFPDRFSARQFPNYSSELNVNALLLGDSALYLCASSSGTSGTDTQYFGPGTRLTVL.

This clonotype occurred many times. The chain links TRBV11-2 to TRBJ2-1; no firm D call. Germline assignment: CDR1 SGHAT and CDR2 FQNNGV. The CDR3 spans 15 residues. Between the trimmed V and J ends, which lost 5 bases and 0 bases, there was a span of 11 bases. The CDR3 loop is CASSPGSSSYNEQFF. The DNA for the CDR3 is TGTGCCAGCAGCCCCGGGTCCAGCTCCTACAATGAGCAGTTCTTC.

This clonotype was seen only a few times. The CDR3 bases are TGTGCCAGCAGCTTATCGCAGGGAGGACATTCACCCCTCCACTTT. Its protein product is CASSLSQGGHSPLHF. The chain is built from TRBV7-3 and TRBJ1-6; D is possibly TRBD1 (5 bases). This CDR3 has 15 residues. The germline CDR1 and CDR2 sequences are SGHTA and FQGTGA. V was shortened by 2 bases and J by 8 bases, with 13 bases between the two germline ends.

The V and J genes are TRBV11-2 and TRBJ2-7; D perhaps matches TRBD2 (6 bases). The CDR3 contains 16 residues. CDR1 and CDR2 from the germline V gene are SGHAT and FQNNGV. V gave up 4 bases and J gave up 0 bases, with 16 bases separating them. CDR3 bases: TGTGCCAGCAGCTCAGCCGGGACTTCGAGCTCCTACGAGCAGTACTTC. Translating gives CASSSAGTSSSYEQYF.

This clonotype was seen at least ten times. J is TRBJ2-3 and V is TRBV12-3 or TRBV12-4, with 9 bases fitting TRBD2. The CDR3 is 15 amino acids. Germline trimming cut 3 bases from V and 6 bases from J; bases unmatched to any gene: 7. CDR3 nucleotides: TGTGCCAGCAGTTTTGCGGGAGGGCCCTCTGATACGCAGTATTTT. Residues: CASSFAGGPSDTQYF.

This clonotype was observed at least ten times. This sequence joins TRBV4-1 and TRBJ1-2; the D is unclear. V was pared by 1 base and J by 6 bases, with 9 bases between. The CDR3 spans 13 residues. Germline V lookup: CDR1 MGHRA, CDR2 YSYEKL. The CDR3 sequence is CASSQVGQNGYTF. CDR3 in DNA: TGCGCCAGCAGCCAAGTTGGGCAGAATGGCTACACCTTC.

The V and J genes are TRBV7-6 and TRBJ2-2; TRBD2 matches 8 bases. The V gene end was trimmed by 5 bases and the J gene end by 4 bases; junction bases not matched to a gene: 15. The CDR3 totals 18 residues. The V gene's germline CDR1 is SGHVS and CDR2 FNYEAQ. This CDR3 is CASSERAAGEGITGELFF. The CDR3 region has the DNA TGTGCCAGCAGCGAAAGAGCAGCGGGAGAGGGAATCACCGGGGAGCTGTTTTTT.

This clonotype was counted ten times or more. V gene TRBV7-8 combines with J gene TRBJ1-5; maybe TRBD1 (5 bases). Per germline, CDR1 SGHVS and CDR2 FQNEAQ. V lost 4 bases and J lost 4, with 17 bases in between. There are 16 residues in the CDR3. CDR3 DNA: TGTGCCAGCAGCTCCCGTCTAGGGGACGGTAATCAGCCCCAGCATTTT. As protein: CASSSRLGDGNQPQHF.

This clonotype was counted ten times or more. V and J are TRBV11-2 and TRBJ1-3; maybe TRBD1 (5 bases). Trimming took off 3 bases at V and 2 bases at J, with 11 bases between the two ends. CDR1 is SGHAT, CDR2 FQNNGV, per germline. This CDR3 contains 15 residues. The CDR3 nucleotides are TGTGCCAGCAGCTTTCAAGGACACGCTGGAAACACCATATATTTT. Protein product: CASSFQGHAGNTIYF.

The V gene is TRBV10-2, the J gene TRBJ1-6; D remains ambiguous. V was shortened by 2 bases and J by 7 bases, with 6 bases between the two germline ends. Germline assignment: CDR1 WSHSY and CDR2 SAAADI. The CDR3 covers 13 residues. The CDR3, as DNA: TGCGCCAGCAGTGAGGACGGAAATTCACCCCTCCACTTT. As protein: CASSEDGNSPLHF.

The sample holds many counts of this clonotype. The chain has TRBV28 and TRBJ2-1; a possible D gene is TRBD1 (6 bases). There are 16 residues in the CDR3. V was shortened by 9 bases and J by 0 bases, with 18 bases between the two germline ends. Germline-derived CDR1 and CDR2 are MDHEN and SYDVKM. Written as DNA, the CDR3 is TGTGCCAGTTCCCAGGGGTTTCAGAGCTCCTACAATGAGCAGTTCTTC. Translating gives CASSQGFQSSYNEQFF.

This clonotype appeared many times. V gene TRBV19 combines with J gene TRBJ2-7, with D maybe TRBD2 (6 bases). This CDR3 contains 13 residues. Germline V gene data show CDR1 as LNHDA and CDR2 as SQIVND (reference sequence). Trimming removed 1 base at V and 7 bases at J, with 11 bases between. CDR3 region: CASSIGEEGEQYF. The DNA for the CDR3 is TGTGCCAGTAGTATAGGTGAGGAGGGGGAGCAGTACTTC.

The genes are TRBV6-4 and TRBJ1-6; D is unresolved. V lost 3 bases and J lost 5, with 8 bases in between. This CDR3 has 14 residues. Looked up from germline, CDR1 is MRHNA and CDR2 is SNTAGT. The CDR3 region is CASSEWVNNSPLHF. The CDR3 coding sequence is TGTGCCAGCAGTGAGTGGGTAAATAATTCACCCCTCCACTTT.

This clonotype was seen at least ten times. V usage is TRBV11-2 and J usage is TRBJ2-1, with 7 bases aligning to TRBD2. The V segment lost 1 base and the J segment 0 bases; nucleotides outside the gene matches: 3. Germline CDR1 and CDR2: SGHAT and FQNNGV. The CDR3 is 16 residues long. CDR3 nucleotides: TGTGCCAGCAGCTTAGGGGGCGGGAGCTCCTACAATGAGCAGTTCTTC. Protein sequence: CASSLGGGSSYNEQFF.

About this clonotype: At one end the junction does not follow the germline gene, possibly because of a read error. The V gene is TRBV19, the J gene TRBJ2-1, with TRBD2 as a possible D gene (6 bases). Germline CDR1 is LNHDA and CDR2 is SQIVND (reference sequence). The CDR3 covers 14 residues. The CDR3 loop is CASSMIAAGNGQFF. CDR3 DNA sequence: TGTGCCAGTAGTATGATCGCAGCGGGTAATGGGCAGTTCTTC.

This clonotype was recorded at least ten times. The chain is built from TRBV7-9 and TRBJ2-3, with unresolved D. Deletions cut 0 bases from V and 6 bases from J, with 7 bases between. The CDR3 spans 13 residues. Looked up from germline, CDR1 is SEHNR and CDR2 is FQNEAQ (reference sequence). The CDR3 spells CASSLAVGDTQYF. The CDR3 nucleotides read TGTGCCAGCAGCTTAGCGGTAGGGGATACGCAGTATTTT.

Points on this clonotype: Given a much more abundant clone one base away, this may be a read error. The V gene is TRBV4-1, the J gene TRBJ1-2, with TRBD1 as a possible D gene (5 bases). Germline loops: CDR1 MGHRA, CDR2 YSYEKL. This CDR3 region has 14 residues. This chain's CDR3 is CASCQVGSGNGYTF. As DNA, the CDR3 is TGCGCCAGCTGCCAAGTTGGGTCAGGGAATGGCTACACCTTC.

The gene calls are TRBV5-6 and TRBJ1-2; D remains ambiguous. V dropped 0 bases and J dropped 2 bases, with 8 bases sitting between them. Germline V gene data show CDR1 as SGHDT and CDR2 as YYEEEE. The CDR3 runs 14 residues. The DNA of the CDR3 is TGTGCCAGCAGCTTGGCGAGGGCGAACTATGGCTACACCTTC. It yields the protein CASSLARANYGYTF.

V gene TRBV11-2 combines with J gene TRBJ1-4; no clear D gene. Per the germline V gene, CDR1 is SGHAT and CDR2 is FQNNGV. The CDR3 length is 16 residues. Trimming removed 1 base from V and 0 bases from J, with 9 bases in between. In nucleotides, the CDR3 is TGTGCCAGCAGCTTAGGCCATTCGGCAACTAATGAAAAACTGTTTTTT. This translates into CASSLGHSATNEKLFF.

This clonotype was recorded at least ten times. The genes are TRBV13 and TRBJ1-5; D gene unclear. Germline CDR1 and CDR2: PRHDT and FYEKMQ (reference sequence). Trimming left V 5 bases short and J 5 bases short, with 10 bases between. The CDR3 consists of 13 residues. Here the CDR3 reads CASSLRRDQPQHF. CDR3 DNA sequence: TGTGCCAGCAGCCTACGACGGGATCAGCCCCAGCATTTT.

This clonotype has ten or more counts. The rearrangement uses TRBV18 and TRBJ1-1; the D is unclear. Trimming shortened V by 2 bases and J by 1 base, and 14 bases separated the two germline ends. This CDR3 is built from 16 residues. Germline V gives CDR1 KGHSH, CDR2 LQKENI. The CDR3 coding sequence is TGTGCCAGCTCACCAAGGCCTGCTGGTGAGAACACTGAAGCTTTCTTT. Its protein is CASSPRPAGENTEAFF.

This clonotype was found a few times. This chain joins TRBV29-1 and TRBJ2-1, with a tentative D call TRBD1 (6 bases). CDR3 length: 14 residues. Trimming took 4 bases from V and 0 from J, leaving 10 bases between them. The germline gives CDR1 SQVTM, CDR2 ANQGSEA. The CDR3 is CSVVGTSSYNEQFF. CDR3 DNA sequence: TGCAGCGTTGTGGGGACAAGCTCCTACAATGAGCAGTTCTTC.

Note on this clonotype: A read error is possible here, since a much larger clone lies one base away. The gene calls are TRBV7-9 and TRBJ2-3, with a tentative D call TRBD2 (5 bases). There are 15 residues in the CDR3. In germline, CDR1 is SEHNR, CDR2 FQNEAQ (reference sequence). Trimming took off 2 bases at V and 1 base at J, with 10 bases between the two ends. CDR3 bases: TGTGCCAGCAGCTTACCTCTAGCAGGCACAGATACGCAGTATTTT. Its translation is CASSLPLAGTDTQYF.

This clonotype has a handful of counts. This sequence joins TRBV7-2 and TRBJ2-5; unclear D gene. The V end lost 5 bases, the J end lost 2 bases, and 9 bases lay between the germline ends. The V gene's germline CDR1 is SGHTA and CDR2 FQGNSA. The CDR3 is 13 amino acids. DNA for the CDR3: TGTGCCAGCAGCCCGGACGGTCAAGAGACCCAGTACTTC. This encodes CASSPDGQETQYF.